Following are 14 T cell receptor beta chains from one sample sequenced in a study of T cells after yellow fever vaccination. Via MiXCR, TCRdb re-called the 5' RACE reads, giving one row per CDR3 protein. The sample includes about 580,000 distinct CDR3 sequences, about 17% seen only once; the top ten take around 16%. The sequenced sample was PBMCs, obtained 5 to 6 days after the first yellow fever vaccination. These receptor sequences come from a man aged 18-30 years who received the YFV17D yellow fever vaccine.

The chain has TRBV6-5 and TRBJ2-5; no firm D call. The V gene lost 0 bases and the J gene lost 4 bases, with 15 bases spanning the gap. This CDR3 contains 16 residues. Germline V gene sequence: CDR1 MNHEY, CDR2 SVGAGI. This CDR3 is CASSYSPNQSGETQYF. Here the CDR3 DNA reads TGTGCCAGCAGTTACTCTCCGAACCAATCGGGAGAGACCCAGTACTTC.

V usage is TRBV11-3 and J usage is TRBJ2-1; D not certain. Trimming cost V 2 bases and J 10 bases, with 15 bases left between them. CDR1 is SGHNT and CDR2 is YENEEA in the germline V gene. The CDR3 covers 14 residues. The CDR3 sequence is CASSLHPGPGEQFF. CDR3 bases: TGTGCCAGCAGCTTACACCCGGGCCCGGGCGAGCAGTTCTTC. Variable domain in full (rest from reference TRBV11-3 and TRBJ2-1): EAGVVQSPRYKIIEKKQPVAFWCNPISGHNTLYWYLQNLGQGPELLIRYENEEAVDDSQLPKDRFSAERLKGVDSTLKIQPAELGDSAVYLCASSLHPGPGEQFFGPGTRLTVL.

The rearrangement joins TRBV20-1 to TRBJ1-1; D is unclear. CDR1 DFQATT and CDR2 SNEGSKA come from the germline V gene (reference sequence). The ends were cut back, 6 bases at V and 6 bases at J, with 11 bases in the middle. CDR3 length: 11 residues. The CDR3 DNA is TGCAGTGCAAAGGCCGCGGCTGAAGCTTTCTTT. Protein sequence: CSAKAAAEAFF.

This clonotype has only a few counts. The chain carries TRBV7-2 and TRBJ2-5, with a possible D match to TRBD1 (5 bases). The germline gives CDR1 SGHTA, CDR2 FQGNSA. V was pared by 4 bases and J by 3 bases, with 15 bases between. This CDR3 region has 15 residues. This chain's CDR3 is CASSYSGNSKETQYF. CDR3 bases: TGTGCCAGCAGCTACTCAGGGAACTCAAAAGAGACCCAGTACTTC. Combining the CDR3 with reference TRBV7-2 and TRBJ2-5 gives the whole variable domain GAGVSQSPSNKVTEKGKDVELRCDPISGHTALYWYRQSLGQGLEFLIYFQGNSAPDKSGLPSDRFSAERTGGSVSTLTIQRTQQEDSAVYLCASSYSGNSKETQYFGPGTRLLVL.

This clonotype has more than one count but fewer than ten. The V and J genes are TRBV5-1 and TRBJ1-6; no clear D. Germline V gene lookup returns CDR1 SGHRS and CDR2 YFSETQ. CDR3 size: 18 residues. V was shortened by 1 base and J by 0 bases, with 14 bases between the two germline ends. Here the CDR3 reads CASSLWHDRSSYNSPLHF. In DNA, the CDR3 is TGCGCCAGCAGCTTGTGGCATGACCGGAGCTCCTATAATTCACCCCTCCACTTT.

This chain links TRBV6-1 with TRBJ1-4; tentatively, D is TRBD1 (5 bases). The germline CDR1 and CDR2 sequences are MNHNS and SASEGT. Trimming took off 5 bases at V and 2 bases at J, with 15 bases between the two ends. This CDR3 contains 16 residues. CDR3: CASSHSPGLTNEKLFF. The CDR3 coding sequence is TGTGCCAGCAGTCATTCCCCGGGGCTCACTAATGAAAAACTGTTTTTT.

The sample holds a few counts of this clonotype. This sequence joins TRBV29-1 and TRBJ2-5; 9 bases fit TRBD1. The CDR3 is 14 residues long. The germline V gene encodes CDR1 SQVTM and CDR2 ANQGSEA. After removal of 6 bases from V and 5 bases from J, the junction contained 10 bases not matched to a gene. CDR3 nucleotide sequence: TGCAGCGTCGCCTTAGGGACAGGGAGGGAGACCCAGTACTTC. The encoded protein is CSVALGTGRETQYF.

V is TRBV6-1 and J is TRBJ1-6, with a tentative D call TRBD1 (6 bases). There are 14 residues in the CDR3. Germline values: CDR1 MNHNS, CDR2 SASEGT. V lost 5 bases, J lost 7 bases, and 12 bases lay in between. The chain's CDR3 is CASSPTGRNSPLHF. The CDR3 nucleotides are TGTGCCAGCAGTCCGACAGGCAGAAATTCACCCCTCCACTTT.

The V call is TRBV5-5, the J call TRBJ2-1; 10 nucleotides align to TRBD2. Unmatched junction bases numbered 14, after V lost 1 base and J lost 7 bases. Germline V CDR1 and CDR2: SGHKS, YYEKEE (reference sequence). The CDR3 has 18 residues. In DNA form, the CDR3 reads TGTGCCAGCAGCTTGAAAGATTCTAGCGGGGGCCTGAGTAATGAGCAGTTCTTC. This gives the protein CASSLKDSSGGLSNEQFF.

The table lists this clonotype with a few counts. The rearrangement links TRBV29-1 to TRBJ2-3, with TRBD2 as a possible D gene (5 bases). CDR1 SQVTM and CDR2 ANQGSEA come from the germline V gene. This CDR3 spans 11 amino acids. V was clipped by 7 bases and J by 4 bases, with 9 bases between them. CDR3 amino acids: CSAGVADTQYF. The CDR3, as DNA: TGCAGCGCCGGGGTGGCAGATACGCAGTATTTT.

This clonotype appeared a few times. CDR3 in DNA: TGCAGTGCTAGAGGGTTCGGCGGGGGGGATACCTTTAGCTCCTACGAGCAGTACGTC. Translated, it gives CSARGFGGGDTFSSYEQYV. V usage is TRBV20-1 and J usage is TRBJ2-7, with 9 bases that match TRBD2. The CDR3 length is 19 residues. The germline CDR1 and CDR2 sequences are DFQATT and SNEGSKA (reference sequence). V was pared by 1 base and J by 0 bases, with 16 bases of the junction left unmatched.

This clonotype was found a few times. For the CDR3, the DNA is TGTGCCAGCAGCCAAGCGGGGTCCCTCACAGATACGCAGTATTTT. It specifies CASSQAGSLTDTQYF. The chain is built from TRBV4-2 and TRBJ2-3; D may be TRBD2 (5 bases). Deletions cut 1 base from V and 2 bases from J, with 10 bases between. CDR3 size: 15 residues. The germline CDR1 and CDR2 sequences are LGHNA and YNFKEQ.

Here the CDR3 reads CASSEGARTEAFF. Written as DNA, the CDR3 is TGTGCCAGCAGTGAGGGGGCTCGGACTGAAGCTTTCTTT. The chain joins TRBV27 to TRBJ1-1; the match to TRBD1 covers 7 bases. Germline CDR1 is MNHEY and CDR2 is SMNVEV (reference sequence). This CDR3 spans 13 amino acids. With 5 bases clipped from V and 5 bases from J, the junction kept 5 bases outside the gene matches.

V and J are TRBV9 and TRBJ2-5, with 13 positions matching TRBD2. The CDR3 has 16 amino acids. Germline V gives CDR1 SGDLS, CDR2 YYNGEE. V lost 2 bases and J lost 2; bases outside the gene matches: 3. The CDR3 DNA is TGTGCCAGCAGCGTCGCACTAGCGGGGGGGCAAGAGACCCAGTACTTC. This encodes CASSVALAGGQETQYF.